A selection of T cell receptor beta chains follows, all from one sample in a study of OX40 agonist ivuxolimab in advanced cancers. The table came from immunoSEQ multiplex PCR; TCRdb's copy has only in-frame clones and leaves some out. The sample carries about 49,000 clones, around 79% recorded once. Here the sequenced sample was CD4+ or CD8+ T cells sorted from blood, taken in a trial of the OX40 agonist ivuxolimab. The receptors shown here come from an adult with an advanced solid tumor such as melanoma, head and neck, liver or kidney cancer. Both conserved end residues are part of each CDR3. A D gene is named only where the DNA matches it firmly.

d_gene,v_gene,len,CDR3aa
TRBD1,TRBV6-1,16,CASSERAGTEGYEQYF
TRBD1,TRBV27,14,CASSPQRQGAEAFF
NA,TRBV10-1,16,CASSEGPLTRADTQYF
NA,TRBV7-8,16,CASSLLVGTGYHEQYF
NA,TRBV5-1,15,CASSLDVQGNSPLHF
NA,TRBV5-1,15,CASTTMTGIGTEAFF
NA,TRBV7-8,16,CASSSPFRGHNEKLFF
NA,TRBV2,14,CASSELYRSGELFF
TRBD2,TRBV11-2,14,CASSPGLAQETQYF
TRBD1,TRBV6-6,15,CASSPSGQGAYEQYF
NA,TRBV7-2,16,CASSLKGEGSYNEQFF
NA,TRBV7-6,11,CASSYGSEQYF
NA,TRBV5-8,14,CASSLVGMNTEAFF
TRBD2,TRBV6-1,15,CASKRLAPVVDTQYF
TRBD1,TRBV18,15,CASSSDRDSNQPQHF
NA,TRBV11-2,12,CASSLGPGVQYF
NA,TRBV7-9,11,CASTLAETQYF
NA,TRBV11-3,14,CASSLVDRKETQYF
NA,TRBV5-1,13,CASSWAAGDGYTF
NA,TRBV19,15,CASSIDKGRQETQYF
NA,TRBV19,14,CASSIADVNYGYTF
NA,TRBV19,15,CASSIAQGLTQPQHF
TRBD2,TRBV10-3,18,CAISEPPGIAGNTGELFF
NA,TRBV4-1,17,CASSQGPPRTRFGGYTF
TRBD1,TRBV6-5,15,CASRSRDRGADTQYF
TRBD2,TRBV11-3,17,CASSLGHGTSLYNEQFF
NA,TRBV19,13,CASSGPVNQPQHF
NA,TRBV19,16,CASSSPAVYSNQPQHF
NA,TRBV29-1,15,CSVEVLDRSDYGYTF
NA,TRBV5-6,16,CASTAADGSSYNEQFF
NA,TRBV5-4,15,CASSPAGFSLTEAFF
TRBD1,TRBV7-9,15,CASSFVTGGIGELFF
TRBD1,TRBV19,16,CASSIRGLDRGNEQFF
NA,TRBV5-1,14,CASSLVSSAIGAFF
TRBD1,TRBV28,15,CASRHGTGASYEQYF
NA,TRBV20-1,11,CSAGFTGELFF
NA,TRBV11-2,15,CASSLARQKTYGYTF
TRBD2,TRBV7-2,15,CASIVSGATYNEQFF
TRBD1,TRBV5-1,15,CASSLVGQGSDTQYF
TRBD1,TRBV15,16,CATSRAGTGAYNEQFF
TRBD1,TRBV6-1,15,CASSDTGQFNQPQHF
NA,TRBV5-5,12,CASSWVFTEAFF
NA,TRBV7-8,11,CASSPTYEQYF
TRBD2,TRBV6-1,17,CASSEELAGGVSYEQYF
NA,TRBV5-4,14,CASSQGFPGNTIYF
NA,TRBV12-1,18,CASSLGQVFNPNTGELFF
NA,TRBV18,15,CASSPVGQSLYEQYF
NA,TRBV30,15,CAWSLLGPPTGELFF
TRBD1,TRBV29-1,14,CSVESSGQLYEQYF
NA,TRBV7-2,18,CASSLVETYPSSGNTIYF
NA,TRBV7-2,12,CASSLAVRGYTF
NA,TRBV5-6,11,CASSLRETQYF
NA,TRBV29-1,13,CSVDWGGTDTQYF
NA,TRBV7-8,15,CASSHPRFVTDTQYF
NA,TRBV30,20,CAWSVWRPLTLRLSYNEQFF
TRBD1,TRBV9,13,CASSVYRGTEAFF
NA,TRBV6-5,13,CASSYSRAGQRFF
NA,TRBV7-9,13,CASTPFGANVLTF